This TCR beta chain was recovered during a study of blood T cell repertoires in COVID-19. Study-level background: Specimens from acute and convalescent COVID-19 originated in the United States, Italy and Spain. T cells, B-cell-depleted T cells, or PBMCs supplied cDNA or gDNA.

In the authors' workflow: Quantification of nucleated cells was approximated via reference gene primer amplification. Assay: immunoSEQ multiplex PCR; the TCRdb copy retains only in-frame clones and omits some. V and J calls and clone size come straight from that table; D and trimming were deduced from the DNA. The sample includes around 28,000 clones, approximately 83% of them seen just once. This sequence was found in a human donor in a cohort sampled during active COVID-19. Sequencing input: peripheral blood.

CDR3 nucleotide sequence: TGTGCCAGCAGCAATTTATATAGGCCAGGGTGGAATTCTAATGAAAAACTGTTTTTT. This encodes CASSNLYRPGWNSNEKLFF. The chain combines TRBV7-6 with TRBJ1-4; a weak D match, TRBD1 (5 bases). The germline gives CDR1 SGHVS, CDR2 FNYEAQ. Between the trimmed V and J ends, which lost 5 bases and 3 bases, there was a span of 25 bases. This CDR3 has 19 amino acids.